The 27 T cell receptor beta chains below all came from one sample that was sequenced in a study of identical twins. TCRdb recomputed calls from the 5' RACE reads with MiXCR, one row per CDR3 protein. Among some 900,000 distinct CDR3 sequences listed, 9% to 15% were seen once. A further study also used this sample, focusing on yellow fever vaccine responses in identical twins.

Sequencing used PBMCs. These receptors all stem from a woman under 30 in good health.

The chain links TRBV7-8 to TRBJ2-7; 13 bases map to TRBD2. Germline loops: CDR1 SGHVS, CDR2 FQNEAQ. The CDR3 spans 16 residues. Trimming at V came to 3 bases and at J to 5 bases, leaving 7 bases not matched to a gene. CDR3 residues: CASSFWTSGSRDEQYF. CDR3 nucleotides: TGTGCCAGCAGCTTTTGGACTAGCGGGAGTAGGGACGAGCAGTACTTC.

This clonotype occurred a few times. The chain carries TRBV4-1 and TRBJ1-2; TRBD1 aligns across 9 bases. V shed 1 base, J shed 8 bases, and the junction held 8 bases outside the gene matches. The germline V gene encodes CDR1 MGHRA and CDR2 YSYEKL. This CDR3 is 15 amino acids long. This CDR3 reads CASSQGDREIRGYTF. In DNA, the CDR3 is TGCGCCAGCAGCCAAGGGGACAGGGAAATACGCGGCTACACCTTC.

The V and J genes are TRBV4-2 and TRBJ2-1; D gene uncertain. CDR3 size: 14 residues. Trimming stripped 1 base from V and 10 bases from J, with 14 bases between. Looked up from germline, CDR1 is LGHNA and CDR2 is YNFKEQ. In DNA, the CDR3 is TGTGCCAGCAGCCAAGGTGGGGTGACCCGCGAGCAGTTCTTC. It is translated as CASSQGGVTREQFF.

This clonotype was counted a few times. The rearrangement links TRBV7-9 to TRBJ2-7; D remains ambiguous. V lost 2 bases, J lost 2 bases, and 7 bases lay in between. The CDR3 has 13 residues. In germline, CDR1 is SEHNR, CDR2 FQNEAQ (reference sequence). CDR3 protein: CASSLKATYEQYF. CDR3 DNA sequence: TGTGCCAGCAGCTTAAAAGCGACCTACGAGCAGTACTTC.

The chain uses TRBV12-3 or TRBV12-4 and TRBJ2-1; TRBD1 matches at 8 bases. J was trimmed by 7 bases and V by 5 bases; bases with no gene match: 10. The CDR3 totals 15 residues. The DNA for the CDR3 is TGTGCCAGCAGTCTAGACAGGGGAACAGGGAATGAGCAGTTCTTC. Amino acid sequence: CASSLDRGTGNEQFF.

This clonotype has more than one count but fewer than ten. V gene TRBV20-1 combines with J gene TRBJ1-2, with 7 bases fitting TRBD1. With 3 bases clipped from V and 6 bases from J, the junction kept 7 bases outside the gene matches. Germline V lookup: CDR1 DFQATT, CDR2 SNEGSKA (reference sequence). The CDR3 covers 13 residues. Here the CDR3 DNA reads TGCAGTGCTAGGATCGACAGGGTTGATGGCTACACCTTC. It codes for CSARIDRVDGYTF.

This clonotype turned up a few times. The chain joins TRBV6-5 to TRBJ1-3, with 8 bases lining up with TRBD1. Germline assignment: CDR1 MNHEY and CDR2 SVGAGI. V shed 4 bases and J 0 bases; nucleotides not matched to a gene: 14. The CDR3 has 19 residues. The CDR3 loop reads CASSSSPGQEATSGNTIYF. CDR3 DNA: TGTGCCAGCAGTTCCTCCCCGGGACAGGAGGCTACCTCTGGAAACACCATATATTTT.

This clonotype has a handful of counts. The chain uses TRBV5-4 and TRBJ2-2; TRBD2 might be the D (6 bases). V gave up 0 bases and J gave up 4 bases, with 13 bases separating them. Germline V gene data show CDR1 as SGHNT and CDR2 as YYREEE (reference sequence). The CDR3 length is 16 residues. CDR3 protein: CASSLAARGGTGELFF. As DNA, the CDR3 is TGTGCCAGCAGCTTGGCAGCGCGGGGCGGCACCGGGGAGCTGTTTTTT.

This clonotype has at least ten counts. The chain recombines TRBV12-3 or TRBV12-4 with TRBJ2-1, with 8 bases matching TRBD2. The CDR3 runs 15 residues. V was clipped by 5 bases and J by 5 bases; unmatched bases: 8. The CDR3 sequence: CASSPSGGDNNEQFF. As DNA, the CDR3 is TGTGCCAGCAGTCCAAGCGGGGGAGATAACAATGAGCAGTTCTTC.

There are a few counts of this clonotype. This chain links TRBV20-1 with TRBJ2-6; tentative D call: TRBD1 (6 bases). The V and J ends lost 2 bases and 0 bases respectively, with 11 bases between them. The V gene's germline CDR1 is DFQATT and CDR2 SNEGSKA (reference sequence). This CDR3 spans 16 amino acids. The CDR3 sequence: CSARRVRGSGANVLTF. For the CDR3, the DNA is TGCAGTGCTAGAAGGGTCAGGGGCTCTGGGGCCAACGTCCTGACTTTC.

The chain combines TRBV29-1 with TRBJ1-4, with D perhaps TRBD1 (5 bases). Germline values: CDR1 SQVTM, CDR2 ANQGSEA. Trimming stripped 4 bases from V and 8 bases from J, with 8 bases between. The CDR3 loop spans 11 amino acids. The CDR3 sequence: CSVGGAEKLFF. In DNA form, the CDR3 reads TGCAGCGTTGGAGGGGCAGAAAAACTGTTTTTT.

The chain couples TRBV24-1 to TRBJ2-6; the D gene is possibly TRBD2 (5 bases). Per germline, CDR1 KGHDR and CDR2 SFDVKD. Deletions cut 6 bases from V and 4 bases from J, with 9 bases between. The length of the CDR3 is 14 residues. In nucleotides, the CDR3 is TGTGCCACCAGTCCCTCGGGGGGGGCCAACGTCCTGACTTTC. This translates into CATSPSGGANVLTF.

The sample holds a few counts of this clonotype. The J gene is TRBJ2-2, the V gene TRBV20-1; 9 bases map to TRBD2. CDR3 size: 14 residues. The ends lost 6 bases at V and 4 bases at J; junction bases unmatched: 6. CDR1 DFQATT and CDR2 SNEGSKA come from the germline V gene (reference sequence). The CDR3 sequence is CSAPRGGRTGELFF. The CDR3 coding sequence is TGCAGTGCACCGCGGGGGGGCCGCACCGGGGAGCTGTTTTTT.

This clonotype was seen many times. The chain joins TRBV25-1 to TRBJ2-1, with D unresolved. Germline lookup yields CDR1 MGHDK and CDR2 SYGVNS. This CDR3 has 12 amino acids. V lost 3 bases and J lost 6, with 6 bases in between. CDR3 nucleotide sequence: TGTGCCAGCAGTGATCTGGCCAATGAGCAGTTCTTC. Residues: CASSDLANEQFF.

The chain is built from TRBV27 and TRBJ2-4; D might be TRBD1 (6 bases). With 3 bases removed from V and 2 bases from J, the gap between germline ends came to 23 bases. The CDR3 totals 19 residues. Germline values: CDR1 MNHEY, CDR2 SMNVEV (reference sequence). CDR3 sequence (DNA): TGTGCCAGCAGTTTGTCAGCAAGTACGGCAGGGGTGACCAAAAACATTCAGTACTTC. Amino acids: CASSLSASTAGVTKNIQYF.

This clonotype came up a few times. The V call is TRBV28, the J call TRBJ1-1; D not resolved. There are 14 residues in the CDR3. CDR1 MDHEN and CDR2 SYDVKM come from the germline V gene. V lost 6 bases to trimming and J lost 4 bases, with 15 bases between them. DNA of the CDR3: TGTGCCAGCAGCCCAGAGGGCCGGGTCACTGAAGCTTTCTTT. Translating gives CASSPEGRVTEAFF. The whole variable domain, filled in from reference TRBV28 and TRBJ1-1, reads DVKVTQSSRYLVKRTGEKVFLECVQDMDHENMFWYRQDPGLGLRLIYFSYDVKMKEKGDIPEGYSVSREKKERFSLILESASTNQTSMYLCASSPEGRVTEAFFGQGTRLTVV.

This clonotype was observed at least ten times. The CDR3 protein is CASSSASGGNEQFF. The CDR3 DNA reads as TGTGCCAGCAGTTCGGCTAGCGGGGGAAATGAGCAGTTCTTC. This chain connects TRBV12-3 or TRBV12-4 to TRBJ2-1; TRBD2 matches at 10 bases. V dropped 4 bases and J dropped 7; count of bases not matched to a gene: 4. This CDR3 is 14 amino acids long.

This clonotype was found once. DNA for the CDR3: TGTGCCAGCGCCGTGGGGGGCAGGAGTTACGAGCAGTACTTC. This codes for CASAVGGRSYEQYF. The chain joins TRBV6-1 to TRBJ2-7, with D perhaps matching TRBD1 or TRBD2 (6 bases each). CDR1 and CDR2 (germline): MNHNS, SASEGT. The CDR3 totals 14 residues. Trimming removed 8 bases at V and 4 bases at J, with 18 bases between.

The rearrangement links TRBV20-1 to TRBJ1-5, with D perhaps matching TRBD1 (6 bases). This CDR3 has 12 residues. V lost 6 bases and J lost 4, with 10 bases in between. Germline V gene data show CDR1 as DFQATT and CDR2 as SNEGSKA (reference sequence). The CDR3 reads CSAHTGNQPQHF. CDR3 in DNA: TGCAGTGCACATACAGGGAATCAGCCCCAGCATTTT.

As for this clonotype: Lacking the conserved final phenylalanine or tryptophan, this CDR3 likely reflects a read error. The DNA is left out, because the CDR3 cannot be placed on it with certainty; the CDR3 is given as TCRdb lists it. The CDR3 loop is CASSPGLAREIVL. The V call is TRBV12-3 or TRBV12-4, the J call TRBJ2-1; TRBD2, the D gene given by the table, was not confirmed from the DNA. The CDR3 is 13 residues long, ends included.

This clonotype has just one count. The rearrangement links TRBV5-5 to TRBJ2-7; D remains ambiguous. Trimming took off 0 bases at V and 7 bases at J, with 14 bases between the two ends. This CDR3 is 14 amino acids long. Germline-derived CDR1 and CDR2 are SGHKS and YYEKEE (reference sequence). The CDR3 reads CASSLGATLGEQYF. The CDR3 DNA reads TGTGCCAGCAGCTTGGGTGCCACATTGGGGGAGCAGTACTTC.

The chain is built from TRBV6-1 and TRBJ2-5; 7 nucleotides match TRBD1. The germline gives CDR1 MNHNS, CDR2 SASEGT. The CDR3 has 14 amino acids. With V trimmed by 6 bases and J by 5 bases, 9 bases remained unmatched. CDR3 sequence reads: CASRGQLLMETQYF. The CDR3 nucleotides are TGTGCCAGCAGGGGACAGTTATTGATGGAGACCCAGTACTTC.

The V gene is TRBV12-3 or TRBV12-4, the J gene TRBJ2-3, with D hard to call. The CDR3 has 13 amino acids. The ends were cut back, 7 bases at V and 3 bases at J, with 11 bases in the middle. This CDR3 reads CASTTPLTDTQYF. As DNA, the CDR3 is TGTGCCAGCACCACCCCACTTACAGATACGCAGTATTTT.

The rearrangement uses TRBV12-3 or TRBV12-4 and TRBJ2-3; 7 positions agree with TRBD2. Unmatched junction bases numbered 9, after V lost 6 bases and J lost 0 bases. CDR3 length: 16 amino acids. This chain's CDR3 is CASRGRSGSSTDTQYF. In DNA, the CDR3 is TGTGCCAGCAGGGGCCGTAGCGGGTCTAGCACAGATACGCAGTATTTT.

The chain uses TRBV6-1 and TRBJ1-1; 8 nucleotides match TRBD1. CDR3 size: 15 residues. J gave up 11 bases and V 5 bases, and 16 bases lay outside the gene matches. Germline CDR1 MNHNS, CDR2 SASEGT. The DNA for the CDR3 is TGTGCCAGCAGTCCTCGGCCCGGGCAGGGGGCTGGGGCTTTCTTT. Its translation: CASSPRPGQGAGAFF.

This clonotype was seen a few times. The genes are TRBV11-2 and TRBJ2-1; 7 bases line up with TRBD1. With V trimmed by 8 bases and J by 0 bases, 7 bases remained unmatched. This CDR3 has 15 residues. Germline values: CDR1 SGHAT, CDR2 FQNNGV. In nucleotides, the CDR3 is TGTGCCAGCCGAGAGGGGGCTAGCTCCTACAATGAGCAGTTCTTC. Translated: CASREGASSYNEQFF.

The chain carries TRBV24-1 and TRBJ2-1; possible D gene TRBD2, 5 bases. Germline CDR1 reads KGHDR; CDR2 reads SFDVKD. Trimming cost V 0 bases and J 9 bases, with 8 bases left between them. This CDR3 comprises 13 residues. CDR3 nucleotides: TGTGCCACCAGTGATTTGACTGAGGGTGAGCAGTTCTTC. It yields the protein CATSDLTEGEQFF.